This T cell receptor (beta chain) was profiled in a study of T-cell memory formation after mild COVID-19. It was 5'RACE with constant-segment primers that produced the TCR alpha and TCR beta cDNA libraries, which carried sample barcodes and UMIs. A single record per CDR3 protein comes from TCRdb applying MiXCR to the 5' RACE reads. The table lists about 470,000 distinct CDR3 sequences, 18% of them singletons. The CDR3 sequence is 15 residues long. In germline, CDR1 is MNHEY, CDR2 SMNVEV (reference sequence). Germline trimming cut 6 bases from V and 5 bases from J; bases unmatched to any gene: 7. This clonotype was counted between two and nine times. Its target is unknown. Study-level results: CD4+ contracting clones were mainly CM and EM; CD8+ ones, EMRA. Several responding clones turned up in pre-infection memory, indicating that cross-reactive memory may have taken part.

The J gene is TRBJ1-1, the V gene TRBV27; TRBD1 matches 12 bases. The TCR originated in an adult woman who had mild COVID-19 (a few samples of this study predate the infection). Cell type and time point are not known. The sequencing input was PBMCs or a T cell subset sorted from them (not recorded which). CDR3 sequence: CASSRGQGARTEAFF. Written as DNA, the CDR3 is TGTGCCAGCAGCCGGGGACAGGGGGCTCGGACTGAAGCTTTCTTT.